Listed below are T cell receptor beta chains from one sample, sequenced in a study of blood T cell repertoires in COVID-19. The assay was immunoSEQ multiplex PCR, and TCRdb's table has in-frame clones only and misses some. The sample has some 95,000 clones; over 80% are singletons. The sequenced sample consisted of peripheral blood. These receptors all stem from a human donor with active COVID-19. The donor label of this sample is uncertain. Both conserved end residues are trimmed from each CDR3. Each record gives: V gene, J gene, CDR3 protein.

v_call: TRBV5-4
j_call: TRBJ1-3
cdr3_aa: ASSRTQGAKGNTIY

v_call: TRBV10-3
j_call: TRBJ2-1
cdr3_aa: AISEGLAGFNEQF

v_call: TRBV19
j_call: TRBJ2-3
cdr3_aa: ASNRDRQDTQY

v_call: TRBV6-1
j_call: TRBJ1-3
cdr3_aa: ASSESGSSGNTIY

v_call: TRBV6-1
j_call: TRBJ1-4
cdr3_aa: ASSEIETGINEKLF

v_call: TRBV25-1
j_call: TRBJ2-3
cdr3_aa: ASSDRDYYTDTQY

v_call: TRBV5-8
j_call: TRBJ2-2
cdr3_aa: ASSLGRANTGELF

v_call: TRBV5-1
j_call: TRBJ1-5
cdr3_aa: ASSLRPGGNQPQH

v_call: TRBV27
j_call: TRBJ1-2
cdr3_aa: ASSLGTAYGYT

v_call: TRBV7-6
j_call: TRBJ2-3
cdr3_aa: ASSLGTSGVTDTQY

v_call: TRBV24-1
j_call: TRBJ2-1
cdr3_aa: ATSDPTGDNEQF

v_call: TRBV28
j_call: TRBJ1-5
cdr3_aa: ASSPPGPQH

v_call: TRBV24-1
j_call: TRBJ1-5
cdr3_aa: ATSESDRNQPQH

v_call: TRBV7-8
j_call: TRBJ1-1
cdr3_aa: ASSLGRRQGNTEAF

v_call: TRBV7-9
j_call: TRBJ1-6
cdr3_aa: ASSFPKQGASYNSPLH

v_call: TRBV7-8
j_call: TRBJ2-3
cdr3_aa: ASRGTSGGDTQY

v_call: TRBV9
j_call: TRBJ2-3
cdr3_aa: ASSATDTQY

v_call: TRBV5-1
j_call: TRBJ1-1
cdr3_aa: ASSTGTGETEAF

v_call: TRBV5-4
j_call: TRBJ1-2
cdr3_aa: ASSLSRENYGYT

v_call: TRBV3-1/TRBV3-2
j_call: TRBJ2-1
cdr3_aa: ASSQSATSGGVDEQF

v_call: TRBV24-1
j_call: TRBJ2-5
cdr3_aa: ATSDPQGPGYQETQY

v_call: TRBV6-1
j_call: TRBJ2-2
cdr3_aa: ASSEARGLNTGELF

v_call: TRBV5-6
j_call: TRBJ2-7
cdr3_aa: ASSLALVLYEQY

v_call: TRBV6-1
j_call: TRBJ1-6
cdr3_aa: ASSEVGGGNSPLH

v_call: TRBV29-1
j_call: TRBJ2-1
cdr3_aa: SVVTSGYNEQF

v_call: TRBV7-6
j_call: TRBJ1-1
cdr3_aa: ASSPTGMNTEAF

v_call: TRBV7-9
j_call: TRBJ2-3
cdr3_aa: ASSFSGGAGTDTQY

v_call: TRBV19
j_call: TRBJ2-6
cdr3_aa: ASRDSSGANVLT

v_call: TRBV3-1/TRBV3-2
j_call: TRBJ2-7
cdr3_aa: ASSLRGYEQY

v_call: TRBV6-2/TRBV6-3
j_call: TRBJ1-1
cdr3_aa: ASSYSVSQGQPNTEAF

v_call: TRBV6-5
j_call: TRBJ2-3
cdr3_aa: ASRRMAGETTQY

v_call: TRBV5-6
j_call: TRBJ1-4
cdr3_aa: ASSLAVDGRNEKLF

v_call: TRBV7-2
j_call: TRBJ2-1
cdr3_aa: ASSFRTLRPVIYNEQF